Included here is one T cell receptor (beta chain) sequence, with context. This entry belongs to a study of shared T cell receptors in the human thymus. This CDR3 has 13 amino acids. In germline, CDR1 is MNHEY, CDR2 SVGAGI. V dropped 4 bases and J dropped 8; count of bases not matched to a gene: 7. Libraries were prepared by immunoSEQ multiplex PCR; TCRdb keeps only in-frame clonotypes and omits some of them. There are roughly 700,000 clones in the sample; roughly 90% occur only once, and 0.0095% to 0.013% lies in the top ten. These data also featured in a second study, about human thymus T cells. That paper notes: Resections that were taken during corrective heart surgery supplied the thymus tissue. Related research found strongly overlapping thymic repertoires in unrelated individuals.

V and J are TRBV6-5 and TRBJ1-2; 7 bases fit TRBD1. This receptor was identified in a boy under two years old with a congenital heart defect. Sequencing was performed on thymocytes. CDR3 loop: CASSSVGGDGYTF. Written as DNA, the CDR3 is TGTGCCAGCAGTTCGGTAGGGGGCGACGGCTACACCTTC.